Each of the 25 T cell receptor beta chains below was sequenced from the same sample in a study of CD8 T cells in Susac syndrome. RNA, at about 0.45 to 1 ug, was reverse transcribed with random hexamers. Each CDR3 protein gets one entry after TCRdb re-called the immunoSEQ multiplex PCR reads with MiXCR. The sample includes about 300,000 distinct CDR3 sequences, approximately 89% seen only once; the top ten take roughly 0.2%. Sequences were obtained from CD8+ T cells from PBMCs. The receptor set was obtained from a human donor with multiple sclerosis.

V is TRBV19 and J is TRBJ2-2, with D uncertain. CDR3 size: 17 residues. Between the trimmed V and J ends, which lost 4 bases and 2 bases, there was a span of 17 bases. The germline CDR1 and CDR2 sequences are LNHDA and SQIVND (reference sequence). This CDR3 reads CASSKGPAQPNTGELFF. In DNA, the CDR3 is TGTGCCAGTAGTAAAGGACCGGCGCAACCAAACACCGGGGAGCTGTTTTTT.

This sequence joins TRBV6-5 and TRBJ2-5; 7 positions match TRBD2. Germline lookup yields CDR1 MNHEY and CDR2 SVGAGI. The ends lost 0 bases at V and 1 base at J; junction bases unmatched: 5. This CDR3 comprises 16 residues. DNA for the CDR3: TGTGCCAGCAGTTACTCGGGAGGGGTTCGCCAAGAGACCCAGTACTTC. As protein: CASSYSGGVRQETQYF.

V gene TRBV19 combines with J gene TRBJ2-5, with a weak D call TRBD1 (6 bases). Germline V gives CDR1 LNHDA, CDR2 SQIVND (reference sequence). V was pared by 5 bases and J by 2 bases, with 24 bases between. This CDR3 comprises 18 residues. The CDR3 nucleotides read TGTGCCAGTAGTCGTAAGAAACAGGGTACGGGGTGGCAAGAGACCCAGTACTTC. Translating gives CASSRKKQGTGWQETQYF.

The rearrangement links TRBV6-2 or TRBV6-3 to TRBJ2-2; 10 bases are a match to TRBD2. The CDR3 has 18 amino acids. V shed 3 bases and J 2 bases; nucleotides not matched to a gene: 9. Per germline, CDR1 MNHEY and CDR2 SVGEGT. This CDR3 reads CASSYFSLAGDNTGELFF. The CDR3 nucleotides read TGTGCCAGCAGTTATTTCTCTCTAGCGGGAGATAACACCGGGGAGCTGTTTTTT.

This rearrangement joins TRBV6-4 to TRBJ2-1, with TRBD1 matching over 11 bases. Unmatched junction bases numbered 5, after V lost 5 bases and J lost 8 bases. Germline V CDR1 and CDR2: MRHNA, SNTAGT. CDR3 length: 14 amino acids. CDR3 in amino acids: CASSPGQGGYEQFF. In DNA form, the CDR3 reads TGTGCCAGCAGTCCGGGACAGGGGGGCTATGAGCAGTTCTTC.

This clonotype was seen a single time. V usage is TRBV4-1 and J usage is TRBJ1-5; D gene unclear. The CDR3 spans 14 residues. The V end lost 1 base, the J end lost 6 bases, and 10 bases lay between the germline ends. The germline gives CDR1 MGHRA, CDR2 YSYEKL. The chain's CDR3 is CASSQGTTGQPQHF. CDR3 DNA sequence: TGCGCCAGCAGCCAAGGGACGACCGGTCAGCCCCAGCATTTT.

This CDR3 is CASGYGNIQYF. CDR3 DNA sequence: TGTGCCAGCGGGTATGGAAACATTCAGTACTTC. This sequence joins TRBV19 and TRBJ2-4; D gene ambiguous. The CDR3 loop spans 11 amino acids. V lost 9 bases, J lost 6 bases, and 9 bases lay in between. The germline CDR1 and CDR2 sequences are LNHDA and SQIVND (reference sequence). Based on the CDR3 plus reference TRBV19 and TRBJ2-4, the full variable domain is DGGITQSPKYLFRKEGQNVTLSCEQNLNHDAMYWYRQDPGQGLRLIYYSQIVNDFQKGDIAEGYSVSREKKESFPLTVTSAQKNPTAFYLCASGYGNIQYFGAGTRLSVL.

The rearrangement links TRBV2 to TRBJ2-7; possibly TRBD1 or TRBD2 for D (6 bases each). CDR1 is SNHLY, CDR2 FYNNEI, per germline. This CDR3 contains 16 residues. Trimming took off 2 bases at V and 3 bases at J, with 17 bases between the two ends. The CDR3 region has the DNA TGTGCCAGCAGTGAATATGAGGGACAAGCGGGCTACGAGCAGTACTTC. The encoded protein is CASSEYEGQAGYEQYF.

The chain uses TRBV19 and TRBJ2-7; D gene unclear. This CDR3 has 13 amino acids. In germline, CDR1 is LNHDA, CDR2 SQIVND (reference sequence). Trimming left V 4 bases short and J 2 bases short, with 9 bases between. The CDR3 nucleotides read TGTGCCAGTAGTAGTGGACCGCCCTACGAGCAGTACTTC. Translated, it gives CASSSGPPYEQYF.

The CDR3 sequence is CASIHPHYNEQYF. The CDR3, as DNA: TGTGCCAGCATCCACCCTCACTATAACGAGCAGTACTTC. V and J are TRBV12-3 or TRBV12-4 and TRBJ2-7; D not resolved. The CDR3 runs 13 residues. The ends were cut back, 7 bases at V and 5 bases at J, with 15 bases in the middle.

V gene TRBV9 combines with J gene TRBJ1-1, with D possibly matching TRBD1 (5 bases). V was cut by 4 bases and J by 3 bases, with 13 bases left in between. CDR3 length: 14 amino acids. CDR1 is SGDLS, CDR2 YYNGEE, per germline. CDR3 sequence reads: CASSHTGTDTEAFF. CDR3 in DNA: TGTGCCAGCAGCCACACCGGGACCGACACTGAAGCTTTCTTT.

The chain carries TRBV6-1 and TRBJ1-5; a possible D gene is TRBD1 (5 bases). Trimming removed 3 bases at V and 5 bases at J, with 11 bases between. In germline, CDR1 is MNHNS, CDR2 SASEGT. This CDR3 is built from 14 residues. Written as DNA, the CDR3 is TGTGCCAGCAGTGAGGAGGGGTTTCATCAGCCCCAGCATTTT. Translated, it gives CASSEEGFHQPQHF.

The J gene is TRBJ2-1, the V gene TRBV6-5, with 9 bases aligning to TRBD2. The CDR3 contains 16 residues. Germline CDR1 and CDR2: MNHEY and SVGAGI. Trimming removed 0 bases from V and 0 bases from J; junction bases left unmatched: 0. The CDR3 nucleotides read TGTGCCAGCAGTTACTCTAGCGGGAGCTCCTACAATGAGCAGTTCTTC. Its translation is CASSYSSGSSYNEQFF.

The DNA for the CDR3 is TGCAGTGCCCGACGGCCGGGGGAGGTCTATGGCTACACCTTC. Translated: CSARRPGEVYGYTF. The J gene is TRBJ1-2, the V gene TRBV20-1, with D possibly TRBD1 on 5 matching bases. The CDR3 consists of 14 residues. V shed 6 bases and J shed 4 bases, with 18 bases lying between them. Germline V gives CDR1 DFQATT, CDR2 SNEGSKA (reference sequence).

V and J are TRBV6-5 and TRBJ1-2; D call uncertain. V was clipped by 4 bases and J by 6 bases, with 18 bases between them. Germline values: CDR1 MNHEY, CDR2 SVGAGI. CDR3 size: 15 residues. CDR3 loop: CASSSALTGLDGYTF. The CDR3 DNA reads as TGTGCCAGCAGTTCGGCACTAACTGGACTGGATGGCTACACCTTC.

The rearrangement joins TRBV6-1 to TRBJ1-5, with 8 bases aligning to TRBD1. This CDR3 is 17 amino acids long. The V and J ends lost 6 bases and 2 bases, in that order; junction bases with no gene match: 12. Per germline, CDR1 MNHNS and CDR2 SASEGT. The CDR3 bases are TGTGCCAGCAGCGCCTTACAGGGGGAAAAGGGCAATCAGCCCCAGCATTTT. Translating it yields CASSALQGEKGNQPQHF.

The gene calls are TRBV10-3 and TRBJ2-1; 7 bases match TRBD2. The length of the CDR3 is 13 residues. The germline V gene encodes CDR1 ENHRY and CDR2 SYGVKD. V gave up 10 bases and J gave up 0 bases; unmatched junction bases: 3. The CDR3 bases are TGTGCCACCCAGCGGGGCTCCTACAATGAGCAGTTCTTC. Amino acid sequence: CATQRGSYNEQFF.

CDR3 loop: CASSLSSSVEAFF. In DNA form, the CDR3 reads TGTGCCAGCAGTTTATCATCAAGTGTTGAAGCTTTCTTT. V gene TRBV27 combines with J gene TRBJ1-1; D is uncertain. Germline V CDR1 and CDR2: MNHEY, SMNVEV (reference sequence). V lost 0 bases and J lost 7, with 9 bases in between. The CDR3 extends over 13 amino acids.

This chain's CDR3 is CASSRDINEQFF. The CDR3 DNA is TGTGCCAGTAGTCGGGACATCAATGAGCAGTTCTTC. The chain carries TRBV19 and TRBJ2-1; D perhaps matches TRBD1 (6 bases). V dropped 5 bases and J dropped 6 bases, with 8 bases sitting between them. Germline V CDR1 and CDR2: LNHDA, SQIVND (reference sequence). The CDR3 sequence is 12 residues long.

The gene calls are TRBV2 and TRBJ1-1, with 11 bases identical to TRBD1. The CDR3 spans 16 residues. The germline V gene has CDR1 SNHLY and CDR2 FYNNEI. V shed 6 bases and J 1 base; nucleotides not matched to a gene: 7. CDR3 in DNA: TGTGCCAGCAGAAAGGGACAGGGGGGTCGGAACACTGAAGCTTTCTTT. Residues: CASRKGQGGRNTEAFF.

The chain uses TRBV10-1 and TRBJ1-5; D is possibly TRBD1 (5 bases). The CDR3 length is 16 residues. Germline V gene data show CDR1 as WNHNN and CDR2 as SYGVQD (reference sequence). V shed 6 bases and J shed 0 bases, with 15 bases lying between them. CDR3 protein: CASRPWTYYSNQPQHF. In DNA form, the CDR3 reads TGCGCCAGCAGACCTTGGACATACTATAGCAATCAGCCCCAGCATTTT.

V is TRBV20-1 and J is TRBJ2-5, with TRBD2 identical over 7 bases. In germline, CDR1 is DFQATT, CDR2 SNEGSKA (reference sequence). After removal of 5 bases from V and 5 bases from J, the junction contained 11 bases not matched to a gene. This CDR3 spans 14 amino acids. The CDR3, as DNA: TGCAGTGCTGCCGCGCTAGCGGTCCTTGAGACCCAGTACTTC. It specifies CSAAALAVLETQYF.

V and J are TRBV5-6 and TRBJ2-7; D is possibly TRBD2 (5 bases). V was pared by 3 bases and J by 4 bases, with 14 bases between. The CDR3 sequence is 14 residues long. The germline CDR1 and CDR2 sequences are SGHDT and YYEEEE. The CDR3 DNA sequence: TGTGCCAGCAGCTCTCGGGATTGGGGTTACGAGCAGTACTTC. This gives the protein CASSSRDWGYEQYF. The variable domain in full, with the rest retrieved from reference TRBV5-6 and TRBJ2-7, is DAGVTQSPTHLIKTRGQQVTLRCSPKSGHDTVSWYQQALGQGPQFIFQYYEEEERQRGNFPDRFSGHQFPNYSSELNVNALLLGDSALYLCASSSRDWGYEQYFGPGTRLTVT.

The V call is TRBV13, the J call TRBJ2-7; tentative D call: TRBD1 (5 bases). Germline CDR1 PRHDT, CDR2 FYEKMQ (reference sequence). This CDR3 has 14 amino acids. V shed 7 bases and J shed 2 bases, with 15 bases lying between them. The CDR3: CASTSPDTPYEQYF. The DNA for the CDR3 is TGTGCCAGCACCTCCCCGGACACTCCCTACGAGCAGTACTTC.

The CDR3 bases are TGTGCCAGCAGATCGGACGGGGAAAGTCCTGAAGCTTTCTTT. This gives the protein CASRSDGESPEAFF. The chain is built from TRBV7-9 and TRBJ1-1, with D uncertain. The CDR3 totals 14 residues. CDR1 and CDR2 from the germline V gene are SEHNR and FQNEAQ (reference sequence). Trimming removed 6 bases at V and 6 bases at J, with 17 bases between.